This TCR beta chain appears in the sequencing data of a study of shared clonotypes between healthy human individuals. Deep level was the assay's run setting. In the original processing: ImmunoSEQ output lacked quality scores and full-length reads, limiting matched filtering. Assay: immunoSEQ multiplex PCR; the TCRdb copy retains only in-frame clones and omits some. V, J and clone size are those of that table, while D and trimming were read from the DNA. The sample carries under 600,000 clones, over 60% recorded once. Unmatched junction bases numbered 8, after V lost 6 bases and J lost 13 bases. CDR3 length: 11 residues. Germline V gene data show CDR1 as MNHEY and CDR2 as SVGAGI. Donors were healthy HIV-negative adults without recently reported acute infections or vaccinations.

The receptor was derived from a woman aged 40 to 55 in good health. Some clones in this sample may be carry-over from other donors' samples. Input material: PBMCs. The chain recombines TRBV6-5 with TRBJ1-1, with 7 nucleotides matching TRBD1. CDR3 in amino acids: CASRQDRAVFF. CDR3 bases: TGTGCCAGCAGACAAGACAGGGCAGTTTTCTTT.